This entry lists 16 T cell receptor beta chains sequenced from one sample in a study of T cell responses to AZD1222 COVID-19 vaccine. Only in-frame clones appear in the TCRdb table, and some are missing; sequencing was by immunoSEQ multiplex PCR. The repertoire consists of roughly 140,000 clones, with 88% occurring once and the leading ten covering 2.2%. Source: peripheral blood, taken on day 0 of AZD1222 vaccination. These receptors originate from an adult in good health.

This clone was seen a single time. The gene calls are TRBV5-5 and TRBJ1-2; a weak D match, TRBD1 (5 bases). The V end was cut by 4 bases, the J end by 4 bases, with 11 bases between. The CDR3 has 13 residues. In germline, CDR1 is SGHKS, CDR2 YYEKEE (reference sequence). DNA of the CDR3: TGTGCCAGCAGCGCATGGGGGATCTATGGCTACACCTTC. Its protein is CASSAWGIYGYTF.

The V call is TRBV19, the J call TRBJ2-1, with 12 bases fitting TRBD2. The CDR3 consists of 22 residues. V trimming: 3 bases; J trimming: 7 bases; junction bases outside the gene matches: 25. Looked up from germline, CDR1 is LNHDA and CDR2 is SQIVND (reference sequence). CDR3 in DNA: TGTGCCAGTAGTATCCACATCCCGGGACTACTAGCGGGAGGTCTGCGGGGGAATGAGCAGTTCTTC. Amino acids: CASSIHIPGLLAGGLRGNEQFF.

V usage is TRBV6-6 and J usage is TRBJ2-1; D gene ambiguous. The CDR3 is 9 residues long. V lost 6 bases, J lost 6 bases, and 0 bases lay in between. Germline V lookup: CDR1 MNHNY, CDR2 SVGAGI (reference sequence). The CDR3 spells CASSNEQFF. As DNA, the CDR3 is TGTGCCAGCAGCAATGAGCAGTTCTTC.

The CDR3 here is CASSKGAGTNTEAFF. CDR3 nucleotide sequence: TGTGCCAGCAGCAAAGGGGCAGGGACAAACACTGAAGCTTTCTTT. The rearrangement uses TRBV21-1 and TRBJ1-1; TRBD1 was called by the table and not checked on the DNA. TRBV21-1 is designated a pseudogene. CDR3 length equals 15 residues.

This sequence joins TRBV19 and TRBJ1-6; 10 bases fit TRBD1. The CDR3 spans 15 residues. Germline CDR1 is LNHDA and CDR2 is SQIVND (reference sequence). V dropped 1 base and J dropped 6; count of bases not matched to a gene: 0. CDR3 sequence: CASSIGDRGNSPLHF. CDR3 in DNA: TGTGCCAGTAGTATAGGGGACAGGGGTAATTCACCCCTCCACTTT.

The chain combines TRBV14 with TRBJ2-7; 11 nucleotides match TRBD2. The junction had 8 bases not matched to a gene; V was cut back by 1 base and J by 9 bases. This CDR3 comprises 15 residues. Germline V gene lookup returns CDR1 SGHDN and CDR2 FVKESK. CDR3 bases: TGTGCCAGCAGCCAAGCTCGACTAGCGGGACTAACGCAGTACTTC. Amino acids: CASSQARLAGLTQYF.

J is TRBJ1-4 and V is TRBV11-3; no reliable D call. Germline loops: CDR1 SGHNT, CDR2 YENEEA. The CDR3 totals 13 residues. Trimming shortened V by 1 base and J by 7 bases, and 7 bases separated the two germline ends. The chain's CDR3 is CASSLGSGEKLFF. DNA for the CDR3: TGTGCCAGCAGCTTAGGGTCGGGTGAAAAACTGTTTTTT.

The gene calls are TRBV5-1 and TRBJ1-4; D gene uncertain. The CDR3 consists of 15 residues. Germline V lookup: CDR1 SGHRS, CDR2 YFSETQ. Trimming shortened V by 2 bases and J by 2 bases, and 10 bases separated the two germline ends. The CDR3 nucleotides read TGCGCCAGCAGCTTCGGCCCGAAGACTAATGAAAAACTGTTTTTT. Encoded protein: CASSFGPKTNEKLFF.

This clone was seen more than once but under ten times. The chain joins TRBV6-5 to TRBJ1-5; TRBD1 agrees at 10 bases. Looked up from germline, CDR1 is MNHEY and CDR2 is SVGAGI. The CDR3 extends over 15 amino acids. With 2 bases clipped from V and 6 bases from J, the junction kept 4 bases outside the gene matches. As DNA, the CDR3 is TGTGCCAGCAGTTACGGGGGACAGGGGAGTCAGCCCCAGCATTTT. Translating gives CASSYGGQGSQPQHF.

The V call is TRBV7-3, the J call TRBJ2-7, with D perhaps TRBD2 (5 bases). Germline V gene lookup returns CDR1 SGHTA and CDR2 FQGTGA. V was shortened by 1 base and J by 4 bases, with 14 bases between the two germline ends. This CDR3 is built from 15 residues. CDR3 sequence (DNA): TGTGCCAGCAGCTTAAGTAGTGGGGAGCAGTACGAGCAGTACTTC. Protein: CASSLSSGEQYEQYF.

The chain uses TRBV2 and TRBJ1-4; D gene uncertain. The germline V and J ends were trimmed by 4 bases and 13 bases, with 10 bases remaining between them. This CDR3 has 11 amino acids. CDR1 and CDR2 (germline): SNHLY, FYNNEI. The CDR3 reads CASSGTKGLFF. The CDR3, as DNA: TGTGCCAGCAGTGGGACGAAAGGACTGTTTTTT.

The chain joins TRBV18 to TRBJ2-7; TRBD2 might be the D (6 bases). The germline V gene has CDR1 KGHSH and CDR2 LQKENI. The CDR3 spans 14 residues. With 2 bases removed from V and 2 bases from J, the gap between germline ends came to 10 bases. The CDR3 nucleotides read TGTGCCAGCTCACCAACCGGGGGACCCTACGAGCAGTACTTC. Its translation is CASSPTGGPYEQYF.

The chain joins TRBV4-2 to TRBJ2-7; perhaps TRBD2 as D (6 bases). This CDR3 spans 18 amino acids. Trimming shortened V by 0 bases and J by 1 base, and 19 bases separated the two germline ends. CDR1 is LGHNA and CDR2 is YNFKEQ in the germline V gene. CDR3 sequence: CASSQDLGTGGRSYEQYF. The CDR3 DNA reads as TGTGCCAGCAGCCAAGATTTGGGGACCGGGGGTAGGTCCTACGAGCAGTACTTC.

The chain has TRBV5-1 and TRBJ2-7; maybe TRBD2 (7 bases). Germline V gene data show CDR1 as SGHRS and CDR2 as YFSETQ. The CDR3 is 15 residues long. V lost 6 bases, J lost 9 bases, and 25 bases lay in between. The CDR3 loop reads CASNFPGGSQPGQYF. The CDR3 region has the DNA TGCGCCAGCAATTTTCCGGGGGGCTCCCAGCCTGGGCAGTACTTC.

This chain links TRBV18 with TRBJ2-2, with 7 bases lining up with TRBD1. Germline CDR1 reads KGHSH; CDR2 reads LQKENI. The CDR3 is made up of 16 amino acids. The trim removed 6 bases at V and 0 bases at J, leaving 7 bases unmatched. The CDR3 nucleotides read TGTGCCAGCTCGTCGCCGGGACAGCCGAACACCGGGGAGCTGTTTTTT. Protein sequence: CASSSPGQPNTGELFF.

CDR3 nucleotides: TGTGCCAGCCGGCGACAGGGCCAAACGCAAGAGACCCAGTACTTC. Protein product: CASRRQGQTQETQYF. The chain links TRBV6-5 to TRBJ2-5, with 7 bases identical to TRBD1. Germline V gives CDR1 MNHEY, CDR2 SVGAGI. The V and J ends lost 8 bases and 2 bases, in that order; junction bases with no gene match: 11. This CDR3 contains 15 residues.